These T cell receptor beta chains were read from a single sample in a study of shared clonotypes between healthy human individuals. Clones were sequenced by immunoSEQ multiplex PCR, and TCRdb holds only the in-frame ones, with some missing. The sample holds millions of clones; just under 95% are singletons and the top ten take 0.9% to 1.4%. The sample was naive CD8+ T cells sorted from blood. The receptor source for this set is a man aged 18-30 years in good health. Both conserved end residues are part of each CDR3. Each record gives: J gene, clone size, D gene, V gene, CDR3 DNA, CDR3 protein. The D gene is left open where the match is weak. Size is stated for part of the rows, as once, few or many counts, or as a class when the clone is expanded.

j_gene: TRBJ1-2; abundance: once; d_gene: NA; v_gene: TRBV6-5; CDR3nt: TGTGCCAGCAGGGGTGTCGACAGCTTGGACTATGGCTACACCTTC; CDR3aa: CASRGVDSLDYGYTF
j_gene: TRBJ2-7; abundance: NA; d_gene: NA; v_gene: TRBV19; CDR3nt: TGTGCCAGTACTCCGGACAGCTCCTACGAGCAGTACTTC; CDR3aa: CASTPDSSYEQYF
j_gene: TRBJ1-6; abundance: once; d_gene: TRBD1; v_gene: TRBV6-1; CDR3nt: TGTGCCAGCAGTGAAGCCCTCAGGGGGAGCTTTGATAATTCACCCCTCCACTTT; CDR3aa: CASSEALRGSFDNSPLHF
j_gene: TRBJ1-6; abundance: NA; d_gene: NA; v_gene: TRBV5-8; CDR3nt: TGTGCCAGCAGCTCGGGCGGGAGCTTATATAATTCACCCCTCCACTTT; CDR3aa: CASSSGGSLYNSPLHF
j_gene: TRBJ2-5; abundance: NA; d_gene: NA; v_gene: TRBV4-1; CDR3nt: TGCGCCAGCAGCCAAGATACCCGAAGCGGGGAGACCCAGTACTTC; CDR3aa: CASSQDTRSGETQYF
j_gene: TRBJ2-5; abundance: NA; d_gene: TRBD2; v_gene: TRBV13; CDR3nt: TGTGCCAGCAGCCTGAAGGGACTAGATAGAGAGACCCAGTACTTC; CDR3aa: CASSLKGLDRETQYF
j_gene: TRBJ2-7; abundance: NA; d_gene: TRBD1; v_gene: TRBV7-9; CDR3nt: TGTGCCAGCAGCTTTGTGGACAGGGAAAGCTCCTACGAGCAGTACTTC; CDR3aa: CASSFVDRESSYEQYF
j_gene: TRBJ2-7; abundance: NA; d_gene: NA; v_gene: TRBV10-1; CDR3nt: TGCGCCAGCAGTGAGGGTGCAGGCGCCCTGAGCTACGAGCAGTACTTC; CDR3aa: CASSEGAGALSYEQYF
j_gene: TRBJ2-2; abundance: NA; d_gene: TRBD2; v_gene: TRBV27; CDR3nt: TGTGCCAGCAGTTTATTGACTAGCGGGGGCGTCAGCACCGGGGAGCTGTTTTTT; CDR3aa: CASSLLTSGGVSTGELFF
j_gene: TRBJ1-2; abundance: NA; d_gene: TRBD1; v_gene: TRBV5-6; CDR3nt: TGTGCCAGCAGCTTGGCAACAGGGGAGAATGGCTACACCTTC; CDR3aa: CASSLATGENGYTF
j_gene: TRBJ2-7; abundance: NA; d_gene: NA; v_gene: TRBV19; CDR3nt: TGTGCCAGTAGTATAGGGGACGGGGACTACGAGCAGTACTTC; CDR3aa: CASSIGDGDYEQYF
j_gene: TRBJ2-5; abundance: NA; d_gene: TRBD1; v_gene: TRBV7-9; CDR3nt: TGTGCCAGCAGCTCGTCCATGTCGGGGACAGAAAAAGACCAAGAGACCCAGTACTTC; CDR3aa: CASSSSMSGTEKDQETQYF
j_gene: TRBJ2-3; abundance: NA; d_gene: NA; v_gene: TRBV4-3; CDR3nt: TGCGCCAGCAGCCAAGCTTGGGGTAGCGGCACAGATACGCAGTATTTT; CDR3aa: CASSQAWGSGTDTQYF
j_gene: TRBJ2-5; abundance: NA; d_gene: NA; v_gene: TRBV13; CDR3nt: TGTGCCAGCAGCTTATCTAGCCAAGAGACCCAGTACTTC; CDR3aa: CASSLSSQETQYF
j_gene: TRBJ2-7; abundance: NA; d_gene: TRBD2; v_gene: TRBV18; CDR3nt: TGTGCCAGCTCACCATACTCAACTAGCGGGAGGGACAACGAGCAGTACTTC; CDR3aa: CASSPYSTSGRDNEQYF
j_gene: TRBJ1-1; abundance: few; d_gene: NA; v_gene: TRBV10-2; CDR3nt: TGCGCCAGCTTGGGATTGGTCACTGAAGCTTTCTTT; CDR3aa: CASLGLVTEAFF
j_gene: TRBJ2-1; abundance: NA; d_gene: NA; v_gene: TRBV9; CDR3nt: TGTGCCAGCAGCCCCGAGGGTCAGTACTACAATGAGCAGTTCTTC; CDR3aa: CASSPEGQYYNEQFF
j_gene: TRBJ1-2; abundance: NA; d_gene: TRBD1; v_gene: TRBV28; CDR3nt: TGTGCCAGCAGTTCCACGGGGACAGGGCGGCATGGCTACACCTTC; CDR3aa: CASSSTGTGRHGYTF
j_gene: TRBJ1-3; abundance: NA; d_gene: NA; v_gene: TRBV4-3; CDR3nt: TGCGCCAGCAGCCTCATAGGGCTCGGAAACACCATATATTTT; CDR3aa: CASSLIGLGNTIYF
j_gene: TRBJ1-2; abundance: NA; d_gene: NA; v_gene: TRBV28; CDR3nt: TGTGCCAGCAGTCCGGTGTCCGGCAGGGCCCTCTATGGCTACACCTTC; CDR3aa: CASSPVSGRALYGYTF
j_gene: TRBJ2-7; abundance: NA; d_gene: NA; v_gene: TRBV5-4; CDR3nt: TGTGCCAGCAGCTCTCCCGCCGAACAGGACGAGCAGTACTTC; CDR3aa: CASSSPAEQDEQYF
j_gene: TRBJ2-1; abundance: NA; d_gene: TRBD1; v_gene: TRBV11-3; CDR3nt: TGTGCCAGCAGCTTAGCAGGGGGAAATGAGCAGTTCTTC; CDR3aa: CASSLAGGNEQFF